This T cell receptor (beta chain) is from a study of blood T cell repertoires in COVID-19. Overall study: COVID-19 samples collected from the United States, Italy and Spain covered acute and convalescent phases. From T cells, B-cell-depleted T cells, or PBMCs came the material, which was cDNA or gDNA.

The CDR3 spans 17 residues. Germline CDR1 is LGHDT and CDR2 is YNNKEL (reference sequence). V gave up 0 bases and J gave up 4 bases; unmatched junction bases: 11. Methods used by the authors: Nucleated cell counts were estimated from reference gene primer amplification. The table came from immunoSEQ multiplex PCR; TCRdb's copy has only in-frame clones and leaves some out. V and J calls and clone size are given by that table; D and trimming were obtained from the DNA. Altogether 150,000 to 200,000 clones are present, about 86% being singletons, with the ten largest covering almost 1%. The source is a man in his late teens or twenties with acute or convalescent COVID-19. The V and J genes are TRBV3-1 (or the pseudogene TRBV3-2) and TRBJ1-2, with TRBD1 matching over 7 bases. The sequenced sample consisted of peripheral blood. The CDR3 here is CASSQDLWDSVVYGYTF. In nucleotides, the CDR3 is TGTGCCAGCAGCCAAGACCTTTGGGACAGTGTTGTCTATGGCTACACCTTC.